This note documents a single TCR beta chain sequence. Its antigen remains unidentified. The sample belongs to a study of identifying expanded T cells in peripheral blood. The method was immunoSEQ multiplex PCR; TCRdb's version includes in-frame clones alone and lacks a portion of them. The sample gives some 90,000 clones, around 88% of which show up once; over 5% is in the top ten. General study points: Across healthy donors, higher total template counts meant significantly greater approximately two-week count variance. Over around two and four weeks, about 16 and 20 clones changed, versus approximately 1.1 between replicates.

Per the germline V gene, CDR1 is GTSNPN and CDR2 is SVGIG (reference sequence). This CDR3 comprises 14 residues. V was trimmed by 5 bases and J by 8 bases, leaving 18 bases between them. The sequencing input was blood. The chain joins TRBV30 to TRBJ1-4, with a tentative D call TRBD1 (6 bases). The receptor comes from a person aged 18 to 70 in good health. CDR3 nucleotides: TGTGCCTGGGGAAAGCAGGGGTATAGAGAAAAACTGTTTTTT. Residues: CAWGKQGYREKLFF.